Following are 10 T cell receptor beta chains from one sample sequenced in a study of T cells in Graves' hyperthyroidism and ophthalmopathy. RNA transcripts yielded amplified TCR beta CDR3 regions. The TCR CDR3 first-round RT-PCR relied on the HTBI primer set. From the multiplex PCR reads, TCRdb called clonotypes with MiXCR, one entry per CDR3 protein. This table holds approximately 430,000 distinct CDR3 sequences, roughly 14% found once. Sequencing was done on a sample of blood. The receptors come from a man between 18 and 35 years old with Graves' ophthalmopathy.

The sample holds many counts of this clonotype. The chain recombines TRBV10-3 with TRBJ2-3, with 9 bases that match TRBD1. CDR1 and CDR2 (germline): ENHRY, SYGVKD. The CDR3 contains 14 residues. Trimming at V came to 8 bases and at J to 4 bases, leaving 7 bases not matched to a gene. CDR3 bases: TGTGCCATCCGCACAGGGGGCCTCGCAGATACGCAGTATTTT. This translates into CAIRTGGLADTQYF.

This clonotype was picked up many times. The CDR3 coding sequence is TGCAGCGTCCGAACGGTGGGAGGGATAAACTATGGCTACACCTTC. Protein product: CSVRTVGGINYGYTF. The gene calls are TRBV29-1 and TRBJ1-2; no clear D gene. In germline, CDR1 is SQVTM, CDR2 ANQGSEA. CDR3 size: 15 residues. V was trimmed by 6 bases and J by 2 bases, leaving 19 bases between them. The variable domain in full, completed from reference TRBV29-1 and TRBJ1-2, reads SAVISQKPSRDICQRGTSLTIQCQVDSQVTMMFWYRQQPGQSLTLIATANQGSEATYESGFVIDKFPISRPNLTFSTLTVSNMSPEDSSIYLCSVRTVGGINYGYTFGSGTRLTVV.

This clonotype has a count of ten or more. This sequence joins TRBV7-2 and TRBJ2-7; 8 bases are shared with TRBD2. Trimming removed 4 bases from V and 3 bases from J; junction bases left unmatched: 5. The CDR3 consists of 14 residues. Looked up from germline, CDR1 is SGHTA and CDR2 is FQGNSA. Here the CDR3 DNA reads TGTGCCAGCAGCTCAACCGGGACTAGCTACGAGCAGTACTTC. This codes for CASSSTGTSYEQYF.

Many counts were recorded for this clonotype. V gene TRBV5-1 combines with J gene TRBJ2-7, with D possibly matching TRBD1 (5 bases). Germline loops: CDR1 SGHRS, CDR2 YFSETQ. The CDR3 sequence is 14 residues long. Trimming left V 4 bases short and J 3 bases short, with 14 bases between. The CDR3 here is CASSPTGHFYEQYF. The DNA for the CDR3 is TGCGCCAGCAGCCCAACCGGACATTTCTACGAGCAGTACTTC.

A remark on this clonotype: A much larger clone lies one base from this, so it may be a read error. In DNA form, the CDR3 reads TGTGCCAGCAGTGAGGGGGGACTAGCGGGAGATCGAGAGCAGTTCTTC. It codes for CASSEGGLAGDREQFF. V is TRBV6-1 and J is TRBJ2-1; 14 bases agree with TRBD2. This CDR3 is 16 amino acids long. Looked up from germline, CDR1 is MNHNS and CDR2 is SASEGT. After removal of 3 bases from V and 10 bases from J, the junction contained 8 bases not matched to a gene.

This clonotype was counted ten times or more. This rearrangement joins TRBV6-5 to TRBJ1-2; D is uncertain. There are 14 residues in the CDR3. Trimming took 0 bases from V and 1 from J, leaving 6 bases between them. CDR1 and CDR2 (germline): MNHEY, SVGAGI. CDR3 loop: CASSYSTFNYGYTF. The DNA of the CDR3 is TGTGCCAGCAGTTACTCTACATTTAACTATGGCTACACCTTC.

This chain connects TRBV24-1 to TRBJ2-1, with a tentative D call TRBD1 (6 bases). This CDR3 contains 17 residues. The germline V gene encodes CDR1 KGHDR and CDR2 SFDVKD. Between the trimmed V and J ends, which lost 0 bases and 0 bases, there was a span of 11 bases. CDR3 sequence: CATSDLPQGGSYNEQFF. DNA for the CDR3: TGTGCCACCAGTGATTTGCCACAGGGTGGCTCCTACAATGAGCAGTTCTTC.

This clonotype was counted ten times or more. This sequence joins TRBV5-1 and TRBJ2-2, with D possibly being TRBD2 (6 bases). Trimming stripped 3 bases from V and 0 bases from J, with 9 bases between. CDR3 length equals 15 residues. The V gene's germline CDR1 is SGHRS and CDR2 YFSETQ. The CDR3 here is CASSWGLTNTGELFF. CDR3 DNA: TGCGCCAGCAGCTGGGGACTCACGAACACCGGGGAGCTGTTTTTT.

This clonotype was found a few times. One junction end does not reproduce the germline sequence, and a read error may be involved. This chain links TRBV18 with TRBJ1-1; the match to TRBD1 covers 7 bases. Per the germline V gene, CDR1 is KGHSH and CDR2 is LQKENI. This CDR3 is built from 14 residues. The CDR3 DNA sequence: TGTGCCAACTCACCGGGACAGACGAACACTGAAGCTTTCTTT. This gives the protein CANSPGQTNTEAFF.

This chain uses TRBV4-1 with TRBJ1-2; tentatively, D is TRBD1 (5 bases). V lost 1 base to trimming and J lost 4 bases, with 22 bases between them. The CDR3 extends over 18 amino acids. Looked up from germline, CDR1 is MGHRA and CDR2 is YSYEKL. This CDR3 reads CASSQVAGVSGPPYGYTF. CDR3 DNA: TGCGCCAGCAGCCAAGTTGCCGGTGTCTCAGGGCCTCCCTATGGCTACACCTTC.